This section outlines one T cell receptor beta chain sequence together with its context. Measured with immunoSEQ multiplex PCR; TCRdb has only the in-frame clones, and not every one. The sample holds roughly 60,000 clones, approximately 75% seen once. This entry comes from a study of blood T cell repertoires in COVID-19. Study summary: Collection of acute and convalescent COVID-19 samples took place in the United States, Italy and Spain. Sample material is recorded as cDNA or gDNA derived from T cells, B-cell-depleted T cells, or PBMCs.

The CDR3 length is 15 residues. Trimming shortened V by 7 bases and J by 13 bases, and 23 bases separated the two germline ends. Germline V CDR1 and CDR2: MDHEN, SYDVKM. This clonotype was sampled from a man aged 80 or over with acute or convalescent COVID-19. The J gene is TRBJ1-6, the V gene TRBV28; D perhaps matches TRBD1 (6 bases). Sequencing was carried out using peripheral blood. In DNA form, the CDR3 reads TGTGCCAGCATGGTGGCATCCCGCAGGGGTGGGCCCCTCCACTTT. Amino acids: CASMVASRRGGPLHF. Full variable domain (remainder filled in from reference TRBV28 and TRBJ1-6): DVKVTQSSRYLVKRTGEKVFLECVQDMDHENMFWYRQDPGLGLRLIYFSYDVKMKEKGDIPEGYSVSREKKERFSLILESASTNQTSMYLCASMVASRRGGPLHFGNGTRLTVT.